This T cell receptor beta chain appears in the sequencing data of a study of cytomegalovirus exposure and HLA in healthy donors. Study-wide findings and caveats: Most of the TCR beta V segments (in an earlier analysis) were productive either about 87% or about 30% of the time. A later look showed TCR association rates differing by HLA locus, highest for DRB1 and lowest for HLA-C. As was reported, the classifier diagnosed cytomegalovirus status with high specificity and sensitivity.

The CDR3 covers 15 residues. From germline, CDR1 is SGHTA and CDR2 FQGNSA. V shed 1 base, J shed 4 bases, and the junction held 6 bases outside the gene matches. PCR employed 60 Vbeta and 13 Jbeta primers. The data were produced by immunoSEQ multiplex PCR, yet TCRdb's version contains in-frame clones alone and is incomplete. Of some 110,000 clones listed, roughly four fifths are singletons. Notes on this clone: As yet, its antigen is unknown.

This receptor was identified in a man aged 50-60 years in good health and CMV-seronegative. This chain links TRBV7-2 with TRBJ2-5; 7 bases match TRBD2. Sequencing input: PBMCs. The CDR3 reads CASSLVAGRAETQYF. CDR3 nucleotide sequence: TGTGCCAGCAGCTTAGTTGCAGGGAGGGCAGAGACCCAGTACTTC.